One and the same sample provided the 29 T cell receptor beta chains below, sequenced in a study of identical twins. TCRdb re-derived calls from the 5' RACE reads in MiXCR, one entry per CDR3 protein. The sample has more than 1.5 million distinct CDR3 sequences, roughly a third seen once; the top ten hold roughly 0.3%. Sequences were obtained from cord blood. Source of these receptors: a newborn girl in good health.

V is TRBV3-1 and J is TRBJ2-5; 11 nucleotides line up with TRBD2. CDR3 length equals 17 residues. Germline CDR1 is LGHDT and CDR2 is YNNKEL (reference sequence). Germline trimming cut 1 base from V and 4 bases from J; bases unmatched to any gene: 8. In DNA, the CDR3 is TGTGCCAGCAGCCAAGTCCGGAGACTAGCGGGGAGAGAGACCCAGTACTTC. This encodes CASSQVRRLAGRETQYF.

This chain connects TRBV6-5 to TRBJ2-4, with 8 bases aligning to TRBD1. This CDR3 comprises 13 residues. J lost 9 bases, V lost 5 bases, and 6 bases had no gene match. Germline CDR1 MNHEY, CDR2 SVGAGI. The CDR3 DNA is TGTGCCAGCAGTGCGAGGACAGGGCTCATTCAGTACTTC. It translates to CASSARTGLIQYF.

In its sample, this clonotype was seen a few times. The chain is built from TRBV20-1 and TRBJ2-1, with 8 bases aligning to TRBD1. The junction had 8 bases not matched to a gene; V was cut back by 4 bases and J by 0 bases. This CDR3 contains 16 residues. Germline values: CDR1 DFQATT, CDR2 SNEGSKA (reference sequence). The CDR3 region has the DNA TGCAGTGCTACGGACAGGGAGGTCCTCTCCTACAATGAGCAGTTCTTC. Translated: CSATDREVLSYNEQFF.

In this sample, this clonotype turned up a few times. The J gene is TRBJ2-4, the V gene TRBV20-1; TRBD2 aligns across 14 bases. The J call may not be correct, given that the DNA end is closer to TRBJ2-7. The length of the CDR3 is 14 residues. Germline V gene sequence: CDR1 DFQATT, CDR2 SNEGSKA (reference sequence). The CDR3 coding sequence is TGCAGTGCTGACGGGACTAGCGGGAGAGTCGAGCAGTACTTC. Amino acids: CSADGTSGRVEQYF.

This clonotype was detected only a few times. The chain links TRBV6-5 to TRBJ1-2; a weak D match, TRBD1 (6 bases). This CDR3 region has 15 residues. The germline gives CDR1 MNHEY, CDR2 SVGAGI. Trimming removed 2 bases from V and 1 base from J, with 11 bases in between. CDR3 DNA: TGTGCCAGCAGTTACACAATGGACAGTAACTATGGCTACACCTTC. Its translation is CASSYTMDSNYGYTF.

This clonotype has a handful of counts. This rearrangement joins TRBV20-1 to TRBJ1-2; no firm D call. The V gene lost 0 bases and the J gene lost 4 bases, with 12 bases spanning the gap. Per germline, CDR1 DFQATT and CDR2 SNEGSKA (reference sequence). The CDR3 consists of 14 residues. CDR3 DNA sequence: TGCAGTGCTAGAGATCCCACAGACCTCTATGGCTACACCTTC. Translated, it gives CSARDPTDLYGYTF.

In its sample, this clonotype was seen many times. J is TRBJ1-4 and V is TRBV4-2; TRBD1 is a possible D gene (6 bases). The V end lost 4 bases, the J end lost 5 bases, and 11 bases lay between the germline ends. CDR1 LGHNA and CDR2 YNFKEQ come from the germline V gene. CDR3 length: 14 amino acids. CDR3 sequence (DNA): TGTGCCAGCAGCCCACAGGGTAAAAATGAAAAACTGTTTTTT. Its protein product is CASSPQGKNEKLFF.

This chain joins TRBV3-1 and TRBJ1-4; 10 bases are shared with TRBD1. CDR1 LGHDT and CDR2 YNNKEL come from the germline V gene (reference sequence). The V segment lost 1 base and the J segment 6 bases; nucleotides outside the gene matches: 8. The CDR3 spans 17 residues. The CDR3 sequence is CASSQAPGTGADEKLFF. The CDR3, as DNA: TGTGCCAGCAGCCAAGCCCCCGGGACAGGGGCGGATGAAAAACTGTTTTTT.

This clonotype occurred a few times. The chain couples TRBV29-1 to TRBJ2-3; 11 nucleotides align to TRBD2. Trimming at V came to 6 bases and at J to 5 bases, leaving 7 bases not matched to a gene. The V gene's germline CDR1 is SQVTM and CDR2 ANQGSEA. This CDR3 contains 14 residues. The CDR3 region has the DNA TGCAGCGTCGCACTAGCGGGGGATCGAGATACGCAGTATTTT. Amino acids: CSVALAGDRDTQYF.

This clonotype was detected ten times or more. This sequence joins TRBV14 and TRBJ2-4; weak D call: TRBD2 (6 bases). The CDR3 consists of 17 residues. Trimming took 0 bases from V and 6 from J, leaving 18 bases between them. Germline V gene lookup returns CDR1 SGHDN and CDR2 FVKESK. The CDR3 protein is CASSQEELGGLLNIQYF. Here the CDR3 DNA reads TGTGCCAGCAGCCAAGAAGAGCTGGGGGGACTGTTAAACATTCAGTACTTC.

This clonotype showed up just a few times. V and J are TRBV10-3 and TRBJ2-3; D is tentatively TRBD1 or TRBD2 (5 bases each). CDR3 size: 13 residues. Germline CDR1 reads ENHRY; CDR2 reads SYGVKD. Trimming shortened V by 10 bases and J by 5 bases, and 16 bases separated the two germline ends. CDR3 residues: CATGTQKQDTQYF. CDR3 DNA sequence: TGTGCCACCGGGACCCAAAAGCAAGATACGCAGTATTTT.

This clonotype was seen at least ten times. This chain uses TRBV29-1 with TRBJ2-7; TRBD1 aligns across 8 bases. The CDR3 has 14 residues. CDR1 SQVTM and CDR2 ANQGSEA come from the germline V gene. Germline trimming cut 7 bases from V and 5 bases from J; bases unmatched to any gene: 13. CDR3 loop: CSATIGTGIHEQYF. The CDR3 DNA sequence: TGCAGCGCCACCATAGGGACAGGCATCCACGAGCAGTACTTC.

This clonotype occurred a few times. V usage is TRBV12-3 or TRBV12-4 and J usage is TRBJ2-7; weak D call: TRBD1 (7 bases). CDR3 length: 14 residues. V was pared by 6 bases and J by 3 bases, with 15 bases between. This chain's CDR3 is CASRSRRDSYEQYF. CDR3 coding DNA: TGTGCCAGCAGGTCCCGGAGGGACAGCTACGAGCAGTACTTC.

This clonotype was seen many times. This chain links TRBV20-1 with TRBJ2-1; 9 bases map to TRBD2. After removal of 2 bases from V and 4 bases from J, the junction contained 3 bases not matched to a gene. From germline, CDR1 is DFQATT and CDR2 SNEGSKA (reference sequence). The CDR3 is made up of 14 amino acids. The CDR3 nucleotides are TGCAGTGCTAGACGACTAGCGGAATACAATGAGCAGTTCTTC. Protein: CSARRLAEYNEQFF.

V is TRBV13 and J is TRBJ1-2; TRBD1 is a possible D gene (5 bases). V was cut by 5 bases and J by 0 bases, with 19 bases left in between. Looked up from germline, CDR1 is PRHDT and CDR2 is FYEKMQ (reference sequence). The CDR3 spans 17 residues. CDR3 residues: CASSNRLGGGANYGYTF. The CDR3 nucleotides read TGTGCCAGCAGCAACCGCTTGGGCGGGGGAGCTAACTATGGCTACACCTTC.

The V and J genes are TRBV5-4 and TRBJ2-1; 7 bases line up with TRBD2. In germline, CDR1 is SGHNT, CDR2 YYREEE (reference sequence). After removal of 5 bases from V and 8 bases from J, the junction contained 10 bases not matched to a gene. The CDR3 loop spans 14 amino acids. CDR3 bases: TGTGCCAGCAGGGAGAGACTAGCCCTCGATGAGCAGTTCTTC. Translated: CASRERLALDEQFF.

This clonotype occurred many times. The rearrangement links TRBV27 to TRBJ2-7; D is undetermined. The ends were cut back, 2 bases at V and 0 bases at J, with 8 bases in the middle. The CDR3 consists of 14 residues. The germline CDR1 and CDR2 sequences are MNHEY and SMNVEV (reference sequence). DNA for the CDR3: TGTGCCAGCAGTTTAGGGATGTCCTCCTACGAGCAGTACTTC. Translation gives CASSLGMSSYEQYF.

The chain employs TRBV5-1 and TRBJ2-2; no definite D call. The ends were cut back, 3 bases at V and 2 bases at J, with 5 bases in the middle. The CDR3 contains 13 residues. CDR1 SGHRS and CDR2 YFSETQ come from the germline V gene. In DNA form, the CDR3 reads TGCGCCAGCAGCTCTGACAACACCGGGGAGCTGTTTTTT. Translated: CASSSDNTGELFF.

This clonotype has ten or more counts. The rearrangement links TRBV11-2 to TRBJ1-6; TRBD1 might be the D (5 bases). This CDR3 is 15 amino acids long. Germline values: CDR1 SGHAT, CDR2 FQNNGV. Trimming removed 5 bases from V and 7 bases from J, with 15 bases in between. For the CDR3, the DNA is TGTGCCAGCAGCCCCAGACAGTTGTGGAATTCACCCCTCCACTTT. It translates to CASSPRQLWNSPLHF.

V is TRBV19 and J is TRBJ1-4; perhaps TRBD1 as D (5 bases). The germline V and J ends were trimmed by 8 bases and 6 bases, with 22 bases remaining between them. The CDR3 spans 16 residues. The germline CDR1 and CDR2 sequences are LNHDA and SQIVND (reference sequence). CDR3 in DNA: TGTGCCAGTGCCCCTGATCACTCAGGGCTTTATGAAAAACTGTTTTTT. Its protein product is CASAPDHSGLYEKLFF. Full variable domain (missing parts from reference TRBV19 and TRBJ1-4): DGGITQSPKYLFRKEGQNVTLSCEQNLNHDAMYWYRQDPGQGLRLIYYSQIVNDFQKGDIAEGYSVSREKKESFPLTVTSAQKNPTAFYLCASAPDHSGLYEKLFFGSGTQLSVL.

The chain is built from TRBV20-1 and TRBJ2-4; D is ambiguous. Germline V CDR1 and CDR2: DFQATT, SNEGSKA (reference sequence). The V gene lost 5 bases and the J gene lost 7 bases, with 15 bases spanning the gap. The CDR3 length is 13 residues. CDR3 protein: CSAGSFKENIQYF. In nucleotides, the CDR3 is TGCAGTGCTGGATCGTTTAAAGAGAACATTCAGTACTTC.

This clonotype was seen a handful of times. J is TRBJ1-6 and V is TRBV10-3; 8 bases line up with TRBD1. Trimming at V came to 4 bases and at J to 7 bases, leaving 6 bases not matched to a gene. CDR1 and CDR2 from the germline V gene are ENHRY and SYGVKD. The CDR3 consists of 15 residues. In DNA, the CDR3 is TGTGCCATCAGTGCGGAGACAGGGGTAAATTCACCCCTCCACTTT. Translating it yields CAISAETGVNSPLHF.

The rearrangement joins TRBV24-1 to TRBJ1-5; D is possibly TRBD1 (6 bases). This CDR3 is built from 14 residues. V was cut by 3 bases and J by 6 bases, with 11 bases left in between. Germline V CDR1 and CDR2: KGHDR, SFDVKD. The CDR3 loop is CATSDPQGTQPQHF. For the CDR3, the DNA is TGTGCCACCAGTGATCCGCAGGGGACTCAGCCCCAGCATTTT.

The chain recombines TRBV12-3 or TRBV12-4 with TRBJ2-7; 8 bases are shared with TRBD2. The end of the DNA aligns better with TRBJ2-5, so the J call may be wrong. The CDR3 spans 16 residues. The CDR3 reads CASTRGRGALLETQYF. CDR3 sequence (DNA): TGTGCCAGTACTCGGGGGCGGGGGGCCCTGTTGGAGACCCAGTACTTC.

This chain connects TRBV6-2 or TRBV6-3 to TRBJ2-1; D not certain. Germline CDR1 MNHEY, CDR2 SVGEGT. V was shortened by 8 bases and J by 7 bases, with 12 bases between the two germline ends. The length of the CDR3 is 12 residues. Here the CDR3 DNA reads TGTGCCAGCGATCTAGGGCGGAATGAGCAGTTCTTC. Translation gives CASDLGRNEQFF.

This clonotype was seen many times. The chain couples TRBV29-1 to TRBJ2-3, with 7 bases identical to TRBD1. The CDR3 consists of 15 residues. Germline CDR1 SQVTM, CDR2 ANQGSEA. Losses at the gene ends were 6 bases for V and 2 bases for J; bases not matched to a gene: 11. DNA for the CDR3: TGCAGCGTCTTCGTCGGGACAGCGAACACAGATACGCAGTATTTT. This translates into CSVFVGTANTDTQYF.

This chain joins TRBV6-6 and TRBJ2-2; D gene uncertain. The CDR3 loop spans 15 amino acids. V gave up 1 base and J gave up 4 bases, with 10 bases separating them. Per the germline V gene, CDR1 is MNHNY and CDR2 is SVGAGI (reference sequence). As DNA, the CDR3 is TGTGCCAGCAGTTACTACGACTGGCTCACCGGGGAGCTGTTTTTT. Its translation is CASSYYDWLTGELFF.

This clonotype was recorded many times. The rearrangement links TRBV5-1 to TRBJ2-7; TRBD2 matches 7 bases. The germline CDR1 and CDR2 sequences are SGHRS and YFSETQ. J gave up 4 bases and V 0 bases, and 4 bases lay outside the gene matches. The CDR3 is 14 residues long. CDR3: CASSLVASGYEQYF. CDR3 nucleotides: TGCGCCAGCAGCTTGGTGGCTAGCGGTTACGAGCAGTACTTC.

CDR3 loop: CASSQPGQGLNEQYF. Written as DNA, the CDR3 is TGCGCCAGCAGTCAGCCGGGACAGGGGCTCAATGAGCAGTACTTC. The chain couples TRBV10-1 to TRBJ2-4; 10 bases match TRBD1. J gave up 13 bases and V 5 bases, and 14 bases lay outside the gene matches. This CDR3 contains 15 residues. Germline values: CDR1 WNHNN, CDR2 SYGVQD (reference sequence).